The T cell receptor (beta chain) under discussion was sequenced for a study of beta chain features in type 1 diabetes. Study-level background: Comparable age, gender and cell yields were observed in patients relative to healthy donors. The study's findings and limits: Fewer insertions but more deletions were seen at VDJ junctions in type 1 diabetes patients. Shorter TCRB CDR3s, moderately but significantly so, were found in Type 1 diabetes patients in all four CD4+ subsets. Comparison showed that naive, central memory and Treg TCRB repertoires appeared more similar among patients than among healthy donors.

This clone has a count of ten or more. Its target is unknown. Expressed TCRB transcripts were sequenced after all isolated RNA was converted to cDNA. Produced via immunoSEQ multiplex PCR; TCRdb's table is partial and in-frame only. The sample yields about 170,000 clones, approximately 8% seen once. One heparinised draw, averaging about 116 mL, was taken per donor. Sequences were obtained from central memory CD4+ T cells from blood. The sequence derives from a young man with type 1 diabetes.

The CDR3, as DNA: TGCGCCAGCTGGGAGGGGGACTCTCGGAATGAGCAGTTCTTC. This encodes CASWEGDSRNEQFF. The V call is TRBV5-1, the J call TRBJ2-1; D possibly corresponds to TRBD2 (7 bases). V dropped 7 bases and J dropped 7 bases, with 18 bases sitting between them. Germline CDR1 SGHRS, CDR2 YFSETQ. The CDR3 spans 14 residues.